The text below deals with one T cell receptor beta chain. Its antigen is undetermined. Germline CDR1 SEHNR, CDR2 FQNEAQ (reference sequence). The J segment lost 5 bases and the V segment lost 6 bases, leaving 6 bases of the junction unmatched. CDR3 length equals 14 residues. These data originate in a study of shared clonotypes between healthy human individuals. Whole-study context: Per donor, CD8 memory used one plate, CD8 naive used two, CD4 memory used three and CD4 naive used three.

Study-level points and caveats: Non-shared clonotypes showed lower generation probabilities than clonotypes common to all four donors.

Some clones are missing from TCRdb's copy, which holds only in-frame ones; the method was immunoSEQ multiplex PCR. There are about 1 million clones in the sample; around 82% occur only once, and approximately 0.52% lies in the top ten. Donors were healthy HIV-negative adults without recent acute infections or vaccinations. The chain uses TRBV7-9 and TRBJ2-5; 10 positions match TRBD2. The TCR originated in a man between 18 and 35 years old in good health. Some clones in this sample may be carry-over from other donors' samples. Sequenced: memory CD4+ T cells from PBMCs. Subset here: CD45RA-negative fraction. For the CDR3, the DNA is TGTGCCAGCAGTCTAGCGGGAGTTGAGGAGACCCAGTACTTC. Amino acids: CASSLAGVEETQYF. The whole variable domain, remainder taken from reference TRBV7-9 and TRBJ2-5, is DTGVSQNPRHKITKRGQNVTFRCDPISEHNRLYWYRQTLGQGPEFLTYFQNEAQLEKSRLLSDRFSAERPKGSFSTLEIQRTEQGDSAMYLCASSLAGVEETQYFGPGTRLLVL.